These 28 T cell receptor beta chains came from one sample sequenced in a study of cytomegalovirus exposure and HLA in healthy donors. The method was immunoSEQ multiplex PCR; TCRdb's version includes in-frame clones alone and lacks a portion of them. The profile shows under 85,000 clones, approximately 95% of them singletons. The sample consisted of PBMCs. The receptors stem from a woman younger than 30 in good health and CMV-seropositive.

This clone appeared once. The rearrangement links TRBV6-1 to TRBJ1-2; no clear D. This CDR3 comprises 13 residues. The germline gives CDR1 MNHNS, CDR2 SASEGT. The germline V and J ends were trimmed by 2 bases and 10 bases, with 14 bases remaining between them. As DNA, the CDR3 is TGTGCCAGCAGTGAAAATGGTGTCAGGCACTACACCTTC. It yields the protein CASSENGVRHYTF.

The chain uses TRBV27 and TRBJ1-6, with D perhaps matching TRBD1 (6 bases). The germline CDR1 and CDR2 sequences are MNHEY and SMNVEV (reference sequence). The ends were cut back, 5 bases at V and 8 bases at J, with 10 bases in the middle. The CDR3 contains 13 residues. The CDR3: CASSPDRYSPLHF. Written as DNA, the CDR3 is TGTGCCAGCAGTCCAGACAGGTATTCACCCCTCCACTTT.

CDR3 DNA: TGTGCCAGCAGCGTAGGAACTAGCGGGAGGGAAGGAGGGACCACAGATACGCAGTATTTT. Protein sequence: CASSVGTSGREGGTTDTQYF. The chain recombines TRBV9 with TRBJ2-3, with 13 bases fitting TRBD2. From germline, CDR1 is SGDLS and CDR2 YYNGEE. There are 20 residues in the CDR3. V lost 0 bases, J lost 2 bases, and 12 bases stayed unmatched.

The V gene is TRBV19, the J gene TRBJ1-2; no reliable D call. The CDR3 runs 11 residues. CDR1 is LNHDA and CDR2 is SQIVND in the germline V gene (reference sequence). The V gene lost 1 base and the J gene lost 5 bases, with 2 bases spanning the gap. In nucleotides, the CDR3 is TGTGCCAGTAGTATAGCTTATGGCTACACCTTC. It is translated as CASSIAYGYTF.

The V gene is TRBV5-4, the J gene TRBJ2-3; 8 bases are a match to TRBD1. The CDR3 is made up of 14 amino acids. V was clipped by 4 bases and J by 5 bases; unmatched bases: 6. Per germline, CDR1 SGHNT and CDR2 YYREEE (reference sequence). This CDR3 reads CASSVRGREDTQYF. The DNA of the CDR3 is TGTGCCAGCAGCGTCAGGGGGCGCGAAGATACGCAGTATTTT. Filled out from reference TRBV5-4 and TRBJ2-3, the complete variable domain reads ETGVTQSPTHLIKTRGQQVTLRCSSQSGHNTVSWYQQALGQGPQFIFQYYREEENGRGNFPPRFSGLQFPNYSSELNVNALELDDSALYLCASSVRGREDTQYFGPGTRLTVL.

This clone was picked up a small number of times. J is TRBJ2-7 and V is TRBV19, with TRBD2 matching over 9 bases. This CDR3 spans 16 amino acids. Germline-derived CDR1 and CDR2 are LNHDA and SQIVND (reference sequence). Losses at the gene ends were 5 bases for V and 3 bases for J; bases not matched to a gene: 11. CDR3 residues: CASSPQIAGAIYEQYF. CDR3 coding DNA: TGTGCCAGTAGTCCACAGATAGCGGGGGCGATCTACGAGCAGTACTTC.

The gene calls are TRBV6-6 and TRBJ2-2, with 7 bases lining up with TRBD1. With V trimmed by 7 bases and J by 6 bases, 5 bases remained unmatched. The CDR3 runs 13 residues. Germline CDR1 is MNHNY and CDR2 is SVGAGI (reference sequence). CDR3 in DNA: TGTGCCAGCATAGACAGGGTTGCCGGGGAGCTGTTTTTT. This encodes CASIDRVAGELFF.

The chain employs TRBV9 and TRBJ1-3, with 7 bases matching TRBD1. V shed 3 bases and J 0 bases; nucleotides not matched to a gene: 18. Germline CDR1 SGDLS, CDR2 YYNGEE. The CDR3 contains 20 residues. The CDR3 loop is CASSARTGATKGDSGNTIYF. In DNA, the CDR3 is TGTGCCAGCAGCGCTCGGACAGGAGCAACAAAGGGGGACTCTGGAAACACCATATATTTT.

The chain employs TRBV10-3 and TRBJ1-2; D remains ambiguous. Trimming took 0 bases from V and 8 from J, leaving 10 bases between them. The germline CDR1 and CDR2 sequences are ENHRY and SYGVKD. The CDR3 contains 13 residues. DNA for the CDR3: TGTGCCATCAGTGAGTCCGGGGTACGAGGCTACACCTTC. Translation gives CAISESGVRGYTF.

The rearrangement uses TRBV9 and TRBJ1-1; D remains ambiguous. V lost 3 bases to trimming and J lost 0 bases, with 12 bases between them. The CDR3 contains 15 residues. In germline, CDR1 is SGDLS, CDR2 YYNGEE. CDR3 region: CASSAVGGVNTEAFF. Written as DNA, the CDR3 is TGTGCCAGCAGCGCCGTAGGCGGGGTGAACACTGAAGCTTTCTTT.

This clone came up once. The chain links TRBV9 to TRBJ2-1; 13 bases match TRBD2. The length of the CDR3 is 17 residues. Germline trimming cut 0 bases from V and 8 bases from J; bases unmatched to any gene: 8. The germline V gene has CDR1 SGDLS and CDR2 YYNGEE. CDR3 protein: CASSVATSGRAGDEQFF. CDR3 sequence (DNA): TGTGCCAGCAGCGTAGCTACTAGCGGGAGGGCCGGGGATGAGCAGTTCTTC.

The genes are TRBV4-1 and TRBJ2-1; D possibly corresponds to TRBD2 (5 bases). Trimming removed 1 base at V and 6 bases at J, with 13 bases between. The CDR3 is made up of 15 amino acids. Germline values: CDR1 MGHRA, CDR2 YSYEKL. The CDR3 DNA sequence: TGCGCCAGCAGCCAAGTGATCACGGCGGGCAATGAGCAGTTCTTC. It is translated as CASSQVITAGNEQFF.

The table lists this clone with a count of one. The V call is TRBV7-2, the J call TRBJ1-3, with 8 bases lining up with TRBD1. The CDR3 covers 15 residues. V lost 5 bases to trimming and J lost 2 bases; unmatched junction nucleotides: 5. Per the germline V gene, CDR1 is SGHTA and CDR2 is FQGNSA. CDR3 amino acids: CASSIWTGTGNTIYF. In nucleotides, the CDR3 is TGTGCCAGCAGCATCTGGACAGGGACTGGAAACACCATATATTTT.

The count of this clone is one. The V call is TRBV10-3, the J call TRBJ2-3; D might be TRBD2 (6 bases). The CDR3 is made up of 17 amino acids. Trimming pared 5 bases from V and 0 bases from J, leaving 18 bases between. Germline CDR1 reads ENHRY; CDR2 reads SYGVKD. The CDR3 DNA reads TGTGCCATCAGTAAAGGAGGCTCTAGCGTTAGCACAGATACGCAGTATTTT. Protein sequence: CAISKGGSSVSTDTQYF.

V and J are TRBV9 and TRBJ2-7; D is possibly TRBD2 (5 bases). The V gene lost 2 bases and the J gene lost 4 bases, with 16 bases spanning the gap. The germline V gene encodes CDR1 SGDLS and CDR2 YYNGEE. The CDR3 covers 15 residues. The CDR3 protein is CASSVSQERVYEQYF. CDR3 bases: TGTGCCAGCAGCGTGTCCCAGGAGAGGGTTTACGAGCAGTACTTC. Together with reference TRBV9 and TRBJ2-7, the CDR3 gives the full variable domain: DSGVTQTPKHLITATGQRVTLRCSPRSGDLSVYWYQQSLDQGLQFLIQYYNGEERAKGNILERFSAQQFPDLHSELNLSSLELGDSALYFCASSVSQERVYEQYFGPGTRLTVT.

V is TRBV23-1 and J is TRBJ1-5, with no clear D. TRBV23-1 is annotated as an ORF whose role is uncertain. V lost 1 base, J lost 0 bases, and 10 bases lay in between. CDR3 length equals 16 residues. CDR3 bases: TGCGCCAGCAGTCAATGGCGCGGCGGTAGCAATCAGCCCCAGCATTTT. The encoded protein is CASSQWRGGSNQPQHF.

J is TRBJ2-3 and V is TRBV6-5; 8 bases are shared with TRBD2. V was clipped by 6 bases and J by 10 bases; unmatched bases: 15. The CDR3 covers 15 residues. Germline CDR1 and CDR2: MNHEY and SVGAGI. The CDR3 loop is CASRDQAGASGPQYF. CDR3 nucleotides: TGTGCCAGCAGGGATCAAGCGGGGGCTTCCGGGCCGCAGTATTTT.

This clone was found once. The gene calls are TRBV11-2 and TRBJ2-7; 7 bases map to TRBD1. The CDR3 covers 16 residues. The V segment lost 5 bases and the J segment 4 bases; nucleotides outside the gene matches: 14. The germline V gene has CDR1 SGHAT and CDR2 FQNNGV. The CDR3 DNA follows: TGTGCCAGCAGCCCCATCTTGAGACAGGGAAGGTACGAGCAGTACTTC. It codes for CASSPILRQGRYEQYF.

The chain recombines TRBV11-3 with TRBJ1-1; 7 nucleotides line up with TRBD1. CDR3 size: 14 residues. Germline loops: CDR1 SGHNT, CDR2 YENEEA. V lost 5 bases, J lost 1 base, and 4 bases stayed unmatched. Here the CDR3 DNA reads TGTGCCAGCAGCCGGCGGACAGGGAACACTGAAGCTTTCTTT. This sequence encodes CASSRRTGNTEAFF.

The chain links TRBV30 to TRBJ1-2, with D possibly being TRBD1 (5 bases). The CDR3 consists of 13 residues. V was shortened by 5 bases and J by 4 bases, with 14 bases between the two germline ends. CDR1 and CDR2 (germline): GTSNPN, SVGIG (reference sequence). As DNA, the CDR3 is TGTGCCTGGGAAACAGGAATTCTCTATGGCTACACCTTC. This translates into CAWETGILYGYTF.

The rearrangement uses TRBV19 and TRBJ2-4; TRBD2 agrees at 9 bases. The trim removed 0 bases at V and 6 bases at J, leaving 9 bases unmatched. Germline CDR1 is LNHDA and CDR2 is SQIVND (reference sequence). This CDR3 has 17 residues. The CDR3 is CASSIDQGSGGRNIQYF. CDR3 DNA: TGTGCCAGTAGTATAGATCAGGGTAGCGGGGGCCGAAACATTCAGTACTTC.

Written as DNA, the CDR3 is TGTGCCAGCAGCCCGGGACAGGGCCAAGAGACCCAGTACTTC. Amino acids: CASSPGQGQETQYF. J is TRBJ2-5 and V is TRBV7-3, with 9 bases fitting TRBD1. CDR1 is SGHTA and CDR2 is FQGTGA in the germline V gene. J was trimmed by 1 base and V by 5 bases; bases with no gene match: 2. The CDR3 sequence is 14 residues long. The variable domain in full, with the rest retrieved from reference TRBV7-3 and TRBJ2-5, is GAGVSQTPSNKVTEKGKYVELRCDPISGHTALYWYRQSLGQGPEFLIYFQGTGAADDSGLPNDRFFAVRPEGSVSTLKIQRTERGDSAVYLCASSPGQGQETQYFGPGTRLLVL.

The V call is TRBV6-1, the J call TRBJ1-2, with 7 positions matching TRBD1. J was trimmed by 4 bases and V by 5 bases; bases with no gene match: 4. The CDR3 has 13 residues. Germline values: CDR1 MNHNS, CDR2 SASEGT. The CDR3 sequence: CASSTTGVYGYTF. As DNA, the CDR3 is TGTGCCAGCAGTACAACAGGGGTCTATGGCTACACCTTC.

The chain couples TRBV7-9 to TRBJ2-3; D is possibly TRBD1 (6 bases). V was clipped by 1 base and J by 4 bases, with 9 bases between them. Looked up from germline, CDR1 is SEHNR and CDR2 is FQNEAQ (reference sequence). This CDR3 region has 14 residues. The CDR3 bases are TGTGCCAGCAGCTTAGATCCAGGGGCAGATACGCAGTATTTT. Translation gives CASSLDPGADTQYF. The variable domain in full, completed from reference TRBV7-9 and TRBJ2-3, reads DTGVSQNPRHKITKRGQNVTFRCDPISEHNRLYWYRQTLGQGPEFLTYFQNEAQLEKSRLLSDRFSAERPKGSFSTLEIQRTEQGDSAMYLCASSLDPGADTQYFGPGTRLTVL.

This chain joins TRBV19 and TRBJ2-1, with TRBD2 as a possible D gene (6 bases). The CDR3 consists of 12 residues. V was shortened by 10 bases and J by 5 bases, with 12 bases between the two germline ends. The germline CDR1 and CDR2 sequences are LNHDA and SQIVND (reference sequence). The DNA for the CDR3 is TGTGCCACTCGGGACTCTCACAATGAGCAGTTCTTC. Protein: CATRDSHNEQFF.

V is TRBV6-6 and J is TRBJ1-2; 7 bases fit TRBD1. V was pared by 6 bases and J by 4 bases, with 11 bases of the junction left unmatched. There are 15 residues in the CDR3. Germline-derived CDR1 and CDR2 are MNHNY and SVGAGI (reference sequence). CDR3 residues: CASSISGGLIYGYTF. CDR3 sequence (DNA): TGTGCCAGCAGCATATCAGGGGGTCTCATCTATGGCTACACCTTC.

The chain joins TRBV4-1 to TRBJ1-2; 7 nucleotides match TRBD1. The trim removed 1 base at V and 2 bases at J, leaving 4 bases unmatched. CDR3 size: 15 residues. Per germline, CDR1 MGHRA and CDR2 YSYEKL. The CDR3 reads CASSQARGQNYGYTF. CDR3 nucleotide sequence: TGCGCCAGCAGCCAAGCAAGGGGGCAGAACTATGGCTACACCTTC.

The chain links TRBV30 to TRBJ1-2; D unresolved. This CDR3 is 14 amino acids long. Germline V gives CDR1 GTSNPN, CDR2 SVGIG (reference sequence). V was shortened by 3 bases and J by 5 bases, with 16 bases between the two germline ends. CDR3 amino acids: CAWRRRGIGYGYTF. The CDR3 DNA reads TGTGCCTGGAGGAGGAGAGGGATTGGATATGGCTACACCTTC.